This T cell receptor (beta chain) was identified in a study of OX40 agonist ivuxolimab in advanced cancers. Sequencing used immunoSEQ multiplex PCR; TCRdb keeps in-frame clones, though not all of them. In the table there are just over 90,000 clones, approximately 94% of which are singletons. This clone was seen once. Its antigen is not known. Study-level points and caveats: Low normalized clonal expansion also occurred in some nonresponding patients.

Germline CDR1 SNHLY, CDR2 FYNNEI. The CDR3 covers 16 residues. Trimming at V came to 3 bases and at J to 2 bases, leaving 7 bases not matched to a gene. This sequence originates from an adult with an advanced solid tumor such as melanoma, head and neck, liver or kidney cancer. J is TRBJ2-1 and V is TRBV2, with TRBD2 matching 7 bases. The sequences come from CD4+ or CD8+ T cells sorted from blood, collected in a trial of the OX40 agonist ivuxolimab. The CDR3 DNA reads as TGTGCCAGCAGTGATGGAGGGAGGGCGGCCTACAATGAGCAGTTCTTC. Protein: CASSDGGRAAYNEQFF.